A selection of T cell receptor beta chains follows, all from one sample in a study of shared clonotypes between healthy human individuals. Clones were sequenced by immunoSEQ multiplex PCR, and TCRdb holds only the in-frame ones, with some missing. The top ten hold 0.1% to 0.15% of the sample, which has just over 2,000,000 clones, 85% to 95% seen once. Sequenced: naive CD4+ T cells sorted from blood. Receptors originate from a young man in good health. Each CDR3 is given with its conserved first and last residue. Fields, in order: V gene, clone size, D gene, J gene, CDR3 DNA, CDR3 protein. A D gene is named only where the DNA matches it firmly. The size entry is marked missing in some rows and otherwise reads once, few, many or a size class.

>TRBV7-9|-|-|TRBJ1-3
TGTGCCAGCAGCTTTTGGGAGGGATCCTCTGGAAACACCATATATTTT
CASSFWEGSSGNTIYF
>TRBV4-1|-|TRBD2|TRBJ2-7
TGCGCCAGCAGCCACGTAGGTAGCGGGTACTACTACGAGCAGTACTTC
CASSHVGSGYYYEQYF
>TRBV19|-|-|TRBJ2-4
TGTGCCAGTAGTATAGTGGGGGCAGAAACCAAAAACATTCAGTACTTC
CASSIVGAETKNIQYF
>TRBV10-3|few|-|TRBJ2-2
TGTGCCATCAGTAGCGGTTACACCGGGGAGCTGTTTTTT
CAISSGYTGELFF
>TRBV6-5|few|-|TRBJ2-1
TGTGCCAGCAACCGCCAGGGAGCGGGCCTAAATGAGCAGTTCTTC
CASNRQGAGLNEQFF
>TRBV6-1|-|-|TRBJ1-6
TGTGCCAGCAGTGAACTATGGAGGGGGGATTCACCCCTCCACTTT
CASSELWRGDSPLHF
>TRBV11-2|-|-|TRBJ1-2
TGTGCCAGCAGCCCCGATACAGGCTATGGCTACACCTTC
CASSPDTGYGYTF
>TRBV30|-|-|TRBJ2-4
TGTGCCTGGAGTGACAAAGGGGACATTCAGTACTTC
CAWSDKGDIQYF
>TRBV10-1|-|-|TRBJ2-3
TGCGCCAGCAGCGCTAGCACAGATACGCAGTATTTT
CASSASTDTQYF
>TRBV10-3|-|-|TRBJ2-2
TGTGCCATCAGCTCCGGGAGCTCCTTCACCGGGGAGCTGTTTTTT
CAISSGSSFTGELFF
>TRBV5-6|once|-|TRBJ2-2
TGTGCCAGCAGCTTGCTGGTTCGAGACAGGAACACCGGGGAGCTGTTTTTT
CASSLLVRDRNTGELFF
>TRBV2|-|-|TRBJ1-6
TGTGCCAGCAGTGATGGGTTGCGCTCCTATAATTCACCCCTCCACTTT
CASSDGLRSYNSPLHF
>TRBV14|-|-|TRBJ1-3
TGTGCCACCAGCCGGGGCTCTGGAAACACCATATATTTT
CATSRGSGNTIYF
>TRBV4-1|-|-|TRBJ1-5
TGCGCCAGCAGCCAACTAACGAATAGCAATCAGCCCCAGCATTTT
CASSQLTNSNQPQHF
>TRBV5-1|-|-|TRBJ1-2
TGCGCCAGCAGCTTGGCTGGGGATGGCTACACCTTC
CASSLAGDGYTF
>TRBV2|-|-|TRBJ2-2
TGTGCCAGCAGTTTAGCATACACCGGGGAGCTGTTTTTT
CASSLAYTGELFF
>TRBV30|-|-|TRBJ2-1
TGTGCCTGGAGTGTAGGCACCCTCATGACATACAATGAGCAGTTCTTC
CAWSVGTLMTYNEQFF
>TRBV5-8|-|-|TRBJ1-3
TGTGCCAGCAGCTTGAGAGGAGGTTCTTCTGGAAACACCATATATTTT
CASSLRGGSSGNTIYF
>TRBV6-5|-|-|TRBJ1-5
TGTGCCAGCAGTTACTCACCCGATCAGCCCCAGCATTTT
CASSYSPDQPQHF
>TRBV11-2|once|-|TRBJ1-6
TGTGCCAGCAGCGCACAGGGTCCTAATTCACCCCTCCACTTT
CASSAQGPNSPLHF
>TRBV2|once|-|TRBJ1-5
TGTGCCAGCAGTGAACAGCGGGGCAATCAGCCCCAGCATTTT
CASSEQRGNQPQHF
>TRBV12-5|-|-|TRBJ2-1
TGTGCTAGTGGTCTGGACACCTACAATGAGCAGTTCTTC
CASGLDTYNEQFF
>TRBV30|-|TRBD1|TRBJ1-2
TGTGCCGCCAGTGGGGACAGTCTTGGCTACACCTTC
CAASGDSLGYTF
>TRBV28|-|-|TRBJ1-1
TGTGCCAGCAGCGTTAGTGCTGAAGCTTTCTTT
CASSVSAEAFF
>TRBV6-5|once|TRBD2|TRBJ2-7
TGTGCCAGCAGTTACGCGGGGGTAGCCGAGCAGTACTTC
CASSYAGVAEQYF
>TRBV4-1|-|-|TRBJ2-3
TGCGCCAGCAGCACGCAACCCGGGACAACTAGCACAGATACGCAGTATTTT
CASSTQPGTTSTDTQYF
>TRBV6-5|many|-|TRBJ1-5
TGTGCCAGCAGTTCAGCCCCAAATCAGCCCCAGCATTTT
CASSSAPNQPQHF
>TRBV6-6|-|-|TRBJ1-3
TGTGCCAGCATCCCTGGACCCGTAGCCGGAAACACCATATATTTT
CASIPGPVAGNTIYF